The T cell receptor beta chain described here comes from a study of CD8+ T cells in alopecia areata. Study at large: Severity among treated patients was scored by the percentage of scalp area affected.

As to treatment: oral pan-JAK inhibitor, 5-10 mg twice daily. Study outcomes and limitations: Persistence during tofacitinib was seen for many expanded lesional clones in scalp and blood. Elevated clonality characterized lesional scalp relative to normal scalp, particularly in alopecia totalis/universalis.

Between the trimmed V and J ends, which lost 7 bases and 8 bases, there was a span of 18 bases. The CDR3 contains 13 residues. Germline CDR1 and CDR2: SGHRS and YFSETQ. Comment on this clone: Its antigen is undetermined.

RNA extraction and reverse transcription yielded cDNA as sequencing template. Assay: immunoSEQ multiplex PCR; the TCRdb copy retains only in-frame clones and omits some. Of a few hundred thousand clones listed, roughly two fifths are singletons. The sequence derives from a human donor with alopecia areata. Sample: CD4+ T cells sorted from blood, taken around week 34, from a patient treated with tofacitinib. The V call is TRBV5-1, the J call TRBJ1-2; tentatively, D is TRBD1 (6 bases). The CDR3 DNA sequence: TGCGCCAGCGGTCTTAACAGGGAATACGGCTACACCTTC. Its protein is CASGLNREYGYTF.